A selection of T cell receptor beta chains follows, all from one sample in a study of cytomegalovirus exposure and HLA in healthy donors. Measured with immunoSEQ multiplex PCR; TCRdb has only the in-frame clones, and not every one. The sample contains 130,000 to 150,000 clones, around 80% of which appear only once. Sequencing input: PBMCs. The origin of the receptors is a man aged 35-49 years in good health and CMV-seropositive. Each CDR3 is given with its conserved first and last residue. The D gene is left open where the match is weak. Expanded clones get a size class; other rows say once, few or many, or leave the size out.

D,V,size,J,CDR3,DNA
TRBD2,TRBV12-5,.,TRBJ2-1,CASGFQAGGPGNEQFF,TGTGCTAGTGGTTTCCAAGCGGGAGGGCCAGGGAATGAGCAGTTCTTC
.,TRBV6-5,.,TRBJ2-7,CASSYGAVNSEQYF,TGTGCCAGCAGTTACGGGGCGGTCAACAGCGAGCAGTACTTC
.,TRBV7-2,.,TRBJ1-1,CASSTQGPMTEAFF,TGTGCCAGCAGCACCCAGGGGCCAATGACTGAAGCTTTCTTT
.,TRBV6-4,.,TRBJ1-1,CASSAGVGSNTEAFF,TGTGCCAGCAGTGCAGGGGTCGGTTCCAACACTGAAGCTTTCTTT
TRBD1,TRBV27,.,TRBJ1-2,CASSSPGQGVYGYTF,TGTGCCAGCAGTTCCCCGGGACAGGGGGTGTATGGCTACACCTTC
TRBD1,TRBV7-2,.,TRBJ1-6,CASSHGDRVNSPLHF,TGTGCCAGCAGCCACGGGGACAGGGTAAATTCACCCCTCCACTTT
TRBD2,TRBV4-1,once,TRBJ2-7,CASSTRLAGPYEQYF,TGCGCCAGCAGCACGCGTCTAGCGGGGCCCTACGAGCAGTACTTC
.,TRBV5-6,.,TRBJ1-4,CASSIKRLTNEKLFF,TGTGCCAGCAGCATCAAAAGACTAACTAATGAAAAACTGTTTTTT
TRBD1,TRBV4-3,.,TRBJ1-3,CASSQVRTGTGSGNTIYF,TGCGCCAGCAGCCAAGTTAGGACAGGGACTGGCTCTGGAAACACCATATATTTT
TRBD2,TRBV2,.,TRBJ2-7,CASSGGRVDEQYF,TGTGCCAGCAGTGGGGGGAGGGTGGACGAGCAGTACTTC
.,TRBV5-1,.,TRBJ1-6,CASSFSGYNSPLHF,TGCGCCAGCAGCTTTTCAGGGTATAATTCCCCCCTCCACTTT
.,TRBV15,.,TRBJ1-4,CATSRNDGGRDEKLFF,TGTGCCACCAGCAGAAATGACGGGGGAAGGGATGAAAAACTGTTTTTT
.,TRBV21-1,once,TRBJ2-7,CASSRRGRFGSHEQYF,TGTGCCAGCAGTCGGAGGGGGCGGTTTGGGTCCCACGAGCAGTACTTC
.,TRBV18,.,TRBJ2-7,CASSPAHIPYEQYF,TGTGCCAGCTCACCTGCACACATTCCCTACGAGCAGTACTTC
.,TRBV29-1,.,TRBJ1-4,CSVELSTGRDEKLFF,TGCAGCGTTGAGCTTTCTACAGGGAGGGATGAAAAACTGTTTTTT
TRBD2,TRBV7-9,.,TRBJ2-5,CASSPGRLAGQETQYF,TGTGCCAGCAGCCCCGGGAGACTAGCGGGGCAAGAGACCCAGTACTTC
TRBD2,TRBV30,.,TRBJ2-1,CAWSVASGNEQFF,TGTGCCTGGAGTGTAGCTAGCGGGAATGAGCAGTTCTTC
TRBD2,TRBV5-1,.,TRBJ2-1,CASSFGLAGIEQFF,TGCGCCAGCAGCTTCGGACTAGCGGGGATTGAGCAGTTCTTC
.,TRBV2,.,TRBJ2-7,CASSEGRGNYEQYF,TGTGCCAGCAGTGAGGGGCGAGGAAACTACGAGCAGTACTTC
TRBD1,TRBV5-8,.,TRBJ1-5,CASTPQGASNQPQHF,TGTGCCAGCACCCCACAGGGGGCGAGCAATCAGCCCCAGCATTTT
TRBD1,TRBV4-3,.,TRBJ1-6,CASSQDQGANSPLHF,TGCGCCAGCAGCCAAGATCAGGGGGCTAATTCACCCCTCCACTTT
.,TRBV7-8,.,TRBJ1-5,CASSYRSGRVGNQPQHF,TGTGCCAGCAGCTATAGGTCGGGCAGGGTTGGCAATCAGCCCCAGCATTTT
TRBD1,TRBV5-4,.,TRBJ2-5,CASSRTGWTETQYF,TGTGCCAGCAGCCGGACAGGGTGGACGGAGACCCAGTACTTC
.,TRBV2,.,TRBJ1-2,CASSTMLGRGHGVGYTF,TGTGCCAGCAGTACGATGTTGGGCAGGGGCCACGGGGTAGGCTACACCTTC
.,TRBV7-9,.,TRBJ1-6,CASSPTPQDRNNSPLHF,TGTGCCAGCAGCCCAACTCCTCAAGACAGGAATAATTCACCCCTCCACTTT
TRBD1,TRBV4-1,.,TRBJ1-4,CASSPQGQANEKLFF,TGCGCCAGCAGCCCCCAAGGACAGGCTAATGAAAAACTGTTTTTT
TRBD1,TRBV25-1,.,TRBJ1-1,CASSPWDRNTEAFF,TGTGCCAGCAGTCCATGGGACAGGAACACTGAAGCTTTCTTT
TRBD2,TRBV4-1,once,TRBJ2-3,CASSLRTSGSTDTQYF,TGCGCCAGCAGCCTCAGGACTAGCGGGAGTACAGATACGCAGTATTTT
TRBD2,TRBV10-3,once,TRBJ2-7,CASQAGLSLEQYF,TGTGCCAGTCAAGCGGGGCTGAGTCTAGAGCAGTACTTC
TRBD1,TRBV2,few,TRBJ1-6,CASRGDSDNSPLHF,TGTGCCAGCAGGGGGGACAGTGATAATTCACCCCTCCACTTT
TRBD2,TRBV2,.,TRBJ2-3,CASSPGLAGGNTQYF,TGTGCCAGCAGTCCGGGACTAGCGGGAGGAAATACGCAGTATTTT
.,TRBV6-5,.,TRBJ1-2,CASRTGGSSPSYTF,TGTGCCAGCAGGACAGGCGGATCGTCCCCCAGCTACACCTTC
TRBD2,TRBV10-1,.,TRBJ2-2,CASPRLAGGRNTGELFF,TGCGCCAGCCCGAGACTAGCGGGAGGAAGGAACACCGGGGAGCTGTTTTTT
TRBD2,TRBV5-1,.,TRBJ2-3,CASSLTSGYTDTQYF,TGCGCCAGCAGCTTGACTAGCGGCTACACAGATACGCAGTATTTT
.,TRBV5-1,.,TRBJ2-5,CASSFGRAETQYF,TGCGCCAGCAGCTTTGGCAGGGCGGAGACCCAGTACTTC
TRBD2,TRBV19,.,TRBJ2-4,CASTSGVGNIQYF,TGTGCCAGTACCAGCGGGGTGGGAAACATTCAGTACTTC
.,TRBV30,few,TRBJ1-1,CAWRTGFEAFF,TGTGCCTGGCGAACAGGCTTTGAAGCTTTCTTT
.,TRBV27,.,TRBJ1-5,CASSPSLGLGNQPQHF,TGTGCCAGCAGTCCCTCCTTGGGGCTTGGGAATCAGCCCCAGCATTTT
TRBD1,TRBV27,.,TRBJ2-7,CASSPYRGLTYEQYF,TGTGCCAGCAGTCCCTACAGGGGGCTGACCTACGAGCAGTACTTC
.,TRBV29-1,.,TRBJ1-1,CSVETVFVSEAFF,TGCAGCGTTGAAACAGTCTTTGTCTCTGAAGCTTTCTTT
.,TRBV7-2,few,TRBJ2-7,CASSLVSGISYEQYF,TGTGCCAGCAGCTTAGTGTCAGGGATCAGCTACGAGCAGTACTTC
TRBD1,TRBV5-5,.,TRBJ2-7,CASSLAIGQGDEQYF,TGTGCCAGCAGCTTGGCCATAGGACAGGGGGACGAGCAGTACTTC
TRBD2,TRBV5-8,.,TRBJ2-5,CASQRGAYQETQYF,TGTGCCAGCCAGCGGGGGGCGTACCAAGAGACCCAGTACTTC
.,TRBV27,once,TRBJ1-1,CASSPRDTWNTEAFF,TGTGCCAGCAGTCCAAGGGACACCTGGAACACTGAAGCTTTCTTT